Shown below are 25 T cell receptor beta chains from a single sample sequenced in a study of blood T cells in healthy people across ages. A second PCR of 7 to 11 cycles used a sample-barcoded 5' primer and a J-beta primer mix. TCRdb independently ran MiXCR on the 5' RACE reads; one entry per CDR3 protein. The sample lists roughly 1 million distinct CDR3 sequences; 20% to 25% were seen once. These data were likewise used in another study, on T cells of mothers and their children.

Sequences were obtained from blood. All receptors come from a girl under 10 years old in good health.

The table lists this clonotype with a few counts. The chain joins TRBV27 to TRBJ2-7; D may be TRBD1 or TRBD2 (5 bases each). The CDR3 totals 12 residues. Looked up from germline, CDR1 is MNHEY and CDR2 is SMNVEV (reference sequence). V was pared by 5 bases and J by 12 bases, with 17 bases between. DNA for the CDR3: TGTGCCAGCAGTCCATCACGGGGCAGACTGTACTTC. It specifies CASSPSRGRLYF.

The chain is built from TRBV29-1 and TRBJ2-5; D gene uncertain. The J call may be in error: the DNA end matches TRBJ2-1 better. CDR3 length: 11 residues. The germline V gene has CDR1 SQVTM and CDR2 ANQGSEA. The CDR3 region has the DNA TGCAGCGTTGATTATTTCAATGAGCAGTTCTTC. Translated, it gives CSVDYFNEQFF.

This chain links TRBV6-2 or TRBV6-3 with TRBJ2-7; 15 positions agree with TRBD2. Germline lookup yields CDR1 MNHEY and CDR2 SVGEGT. This CDR3 region has 19 residues. The V gene end was trimmed by 6 bases and the J gene end by 4 bases; junction bases not matched to a gene: 16. CDR3 coding DNA: TGTGCCAGCAGCTCCGAATCTCACGGACTAGCGGGGGGGAAATACGAGCAGTACTTC. Translated: CASSSESHGLAGGKYEQYF.

This clonotype has a handful of counts. V is TRBV6-5 and J is TRBJ2-1; D remains ambiguous. Trimming pared 2 bases from V and 0 bases from J, leaving 8 bases between. Germline V gene data show CDR1 as MNHEY and CDR2 as SVGAGI. The CDR3 length is 15 residues. CDR3 in DNA: TGTGCCAGCAGTTACGACACGAGCTCCTACAATGAGCAGTTCTTC. Its protein is CASSYDTSSYNEQFF.

The chain uses TRBV25-1 and TRBJ1-4, with D perhaps TRBD1 (6 bases). The V gene's germline CDR1 is MGHDK and CDR2 SYGVNS. This CDR3 spans 14 amino acids. V was shortened by 4 bases and J by 7 bases, with 13 bases between the two germline ends. The CDR3 loop reads CASSVPGAGEKLFF. In nucleotides, the CDR3 is TGTGCCAGCAGTGTACCGGGGGCCGGTGAAAAACTGTTTTTT.

This clonotype was found many times. The rearrangement links TRBV5-1 to TRBJ1-2; D possibly corresponds to TRBD1 (5 bases). CDR3 length equals 14 residues. CDR1 is SGHRS, CDR2 YFSETQ, per germline. Trimming left V 4 bases short and J 4 bases short, with 14 bases between. The DNA of the CDR3 is TGCGCCAGCAGCCCAATCCAGGGAGGCTATGGCTACACCTTC. This encodes CASSPIQGGYGYTF.

This clonotype was detected many times. The genes are TRBV3-1 and TRBJ2-2, with 9 nucleotides matching TRBD2. Germline V lookup: CDR1 LGHDT, CDR2 YNNKEL (reference sequence). After removal of 5 bases from V and 11 bases from J, the junction contained 9 bases not matched to a gene. The CDR3 consists of 14 residues. CDR3: CASSALAGVAELFF. The CDR3 region has the DNA TGTGCCAGCAGCGCTTTAGCGGGAGTCGCTGAGCTGTTTTTT.

The chain employs TRBV7-2 and TRBJ2-5; D not resolved. The length of the CDR3 is 12 residues. V was shortened by 5 bases and J by 14 bases, with 18 bases between the two germline ends. CDR1 and CDR2 from the germline V gene are SGHTA and FQGNSA. CDR3 nucleotide sequence: TGTGCCAGCAGCCCTGCTTTACTGGGTCACTACTTC. Amino acids: CASSPALLGHYF. Based on the CDR3 plus reference TRBV7-2 and TRBJ2-5, the full variable domain is GAGVSQSPSNKVTEKGKDVELRCDPISGHTALYWYRQSLGQGLEFLIYFQGNSAPDKSGLPSDRFSAERTGGSVSTLTIQRTQQEDSAVYLCASSPALLGHYFGPGTRLLVL.

A few counts support this clonotype. J is TRBJ1-2 and V is TRBV25-1, with a weak D call TRBD1 (5 bases). The CDR3 is made up of 15 amino acids. Trimming pared 1 base from V and 10 bases from J, leaving 19 bases between. Germline V gene sequence: CDR1 MGHDK, CDR2 SYGVNS. CDR3 nucleotides: TGTGCCAGCAGTGAATGGGGCAGTCTTGATCGCGACTACACCTTC. This encodes CASSEWGSLDRDYTF.

The J gene is TRBJ2-5, the V gene TRBV20-1; D possibly matches TRBD1 or TRBD2 (6 bases each). Germline loops: CDR1 DFQATT, CDR2 SNEGSKA (reference sequence). Deletions cut 5 bases from V and 4 bases from J, with 14 bases between. This CDR3 has 13 residues. CDR3 coding DNA: TGCAGTGCTCCCAGTGGGGGGCCAGAGACCCAGTACTTC. As protein: CSAPSGGPETQYF.

A few counts support this clonotype. CDR3 bases: TGTGCCAGCTACTCAAGGGCGACCCAGTACTTC. Amino acids: CASYSRATQYF. The rearrangement joins TRBV2 to TRBJ2-5, with D unclear. Trimming removed 8 bases at V and 7 bases at J, with 11 bases between. The CDR3 is 11 amino acids. Germline values: CDR1 SNHLY, CDR2 FYNNEI.

This chain uses TRBV9 with TRBJ2-7; D is unclear. The germline gives CDR1 SGDLS, CDR2 YYNGEE. The CDR3 runs 16 residues. V lost 0 bases, J lost 7 bases, and 20 bases lay in between. CDR3 loop: CASSVDGTTLFREQYF. For the CDR3, the DNA is TGTGCCAGCAGCGTAGACGGCACAACCCTGTTTCGGGAGCAGTACTTC. Using reference TRBV9 and TRBJ2-7 for the parts outside the CDR3, the full variable domain is DSGVTQTPKHLITATGQRVTLRCSPRSGDLSVYWYQQSLDQGLQFLIQYYNGEERAKGNILERFSAQQFPDLHSELNLSSLELGDSALYFCASSVDGTTLFREQYFGPGTRLTVT.

This chain uses TRBV2 with TRBJ1-5; no firm D call. Trimming left V 4 bases short and J 3 bases short, with 4 bases between. Per the germline V gene, CDR1 is SNHLY and CDR2 is FYNNEI. This CDR3 is 12 amino acids long. The CDR3 coding sequence is TGTGCCAGCAGTGCGTACAATCAGCCCCAGCATTTT. Translated: CASSAYNQPQHF.

This clonotype appeared a single time. V gene TRBV20-1 combines with J gene TRBJ1-4; D is perhaps TRBD1 (5 bases). Germline loops: CDR1 DFQATT, CDR2 SNEGSKA (reference sequence). The CDR3 runs 12 residues. Trimming removed 7 bases from V and 5 bases from J, with 11 bases in between. This CDR3 is CSVRTGNEKLFF. The CDR3, as DNA: TGCAGTGTTCGTACAGGAAATGAAAAACTGTTTTTT.

This clonotype was detected a few times. V usage is TRBV25-1 and J usage is TRBJ1-2, with D hard to call. With 2 bases removed from V and 3 bases from J, the gap between germline ends came to 10 bases. The germline V gene has CDR1 MGHDK and CDR2 SYGVNS. The CDR3 is 14 residues long. CDR3 in amino acids: CASSEARRDYGYTF. For the CDR3, the DNA is TGTGCCAGCAGTGAAGCTCGCCGGGACTATGGCTACACCTTC.

This clonotype was counted between two and nine times. The rearrangement joins TRBV11-2 to TRBJ1-3; TRBD1 agrees at 9 bases. With V trimmed by 5 bases and J by 3 bases, 8 bases remained unmatched. This CDR3 contains 16 residues. The germline V gene encodes CDR1 SGHAT and CDR2 FQNNGV. This CDR3 is CASSNQQGAVGNTIYF. The DNA for the CDR3 is TGTGCCAGCAGCAATCAACAGGGGGCGGTTGGAAACACCATATATTTT.

This clonotype was seen a few times. The chain carries TRBV5-1 and TRBJ2-5; 7 bases align to TRBD2. This CDR3 spans 15 amino acids. V trimming: 0 bases; J trimming: 1 base; junction bases outside the gene matches: 3. Looked up from germline, CDR1 is SGHRS and CDR2 is YFSETQ. Here the CDR3 DNA reads TGCGCCAGCAGCTTGGAAGCGGGACTCCAAGAGACCCAGTACTTC. This gives the protein CASSLEAGLQETQYF.

V gene TRBV29-1 combines with J gene TRBJ2-1, with 10 bases that match TRBD2. V lost 6 bases and J lost 6; bases outside the gene matches: 8. CDR1 and CDR2 (germline): SQVTM, ANQGSEA. The CDR3 is 14 amino acids. CDR3 in amino acids: CSVRGLAEFNEQFF. DNA for the CDR3: TGCAGCGTCCGAGGACTAGCGGAATTCAATGAGCAGTTCTTC.

This clonotype has just one count. The genes are TRBV24-1 and TRBJ2-1; the match to TRBD2 covers 9 bases. CDR3 length: 21 amino acids. J lost 0 bases, V lost 4 bases, and 18 bases had no gene match. CDR1 KGHDR and CDR2 SFDVKD come from the germline V gene. CDR3 nucleotides: TGTGCCACCAGTGACCCTCGCCCCGGGACTAGCCCATTAAGCTCCTACAATGAGCAGTTCTTC. Translation gives CATSDPRPGTSPLSSYNEQFF.

Regarding this clonotype: Germline is not matched at one junction end, which may reflect a read error. The gene calls are TRBV29-1 and TRBJ2-6; D perhaps matches TRBD1 (5 bases). The CDR3 runs 14 residues. Germline values: CDR1 SQVTM, CDR2 ANQGSEA. CDR3 bases: TGCAGCGTTGATTCCGGGTCTGGGGCCAACGTCCTGGCTTTC. As protein: CSVDSGSGANVLAF.

The rearrangement links TRBV28 to TRBJ2-5; tentatively, D is TRBD2 (6 bases). Germline loops: CDR1 MDHEN, CDR2 SYDVKM. The CDR3 extends over 13 amino acids. Trimming left V 6 bases short and J 3 bases short, with 11 bases between. CDR3 loop: CASRHTGEETQYF. CDR3 nucleotides: TGTGCCAGCAGACATACGGGAGAAGAGACCCAGTACTTC.

The V call is TRBV9, the J call TRBJ2-4, with unresolved D. In germline, CDR1 is SGDLS, CDR2 YYNGEE. With 7 bases removed from V and 5 bases from J, the gap between germline ends came to 10 bases. This CDR3 has 12 residues. CDR3 sequence reads: CASAGSENIQYF. CDR3 DNA sequence: TGTGCCAGCGCAGGCTCGGAAAACATTCAGTACTTC.

V gene TRBV4-2 combines with J gene TRBJ1-4; D not resolved. Trimming took off 1 base at V and 4 bases at J, with 10 bases between the two ends. CDR3 size: 15 residues. CDR1 is LGHNA and CDR2 is YNFKEQ in the germline V gene. The CDR3 DNA reads TGTGCCAGCAGCCAAGCCCAGCACCTTAATGAAAAACTGTTTTTT. This gives the protein CASSQAQHLNEKLFF.

The rearrangement links TRBV6-5 to TRBJ2-5; D call uncertain. The CDR3 consists of 14 residues. CDR1 is MNHEY and CDR2 is SVGAGI in the germline V gene. The V gene lost 0 bases and the J gene lost 1 base, with 6 bases spanning the gap. As DNA, the CDR3 is TGTGCCAGCAGTTACTCGTGGGTCCAAGAGACCCAGTACTTC. Translated, it gives CASSYSWVQETQYF.

The chain joins TRBV6-2 or TRBV6-3 to TRBJ1-2; a possible D gene is TRBD1 (5 bases). Germline CDR1 MNHEY, CDR2 SVGEGT. Trimming took off 2 bases at V and 3 bases at J, with 10 bases between the two ends. This CDR3 spans 14 amino acids. The CDR3, as DNA: TGTGCCAGCAGTTACGAGGGGAAACACTATGGCTACACCTTC. Amino acids: CASSYEGKHYGYTF.